This T cell receptor (beta chain) was captured by sequencing in a study of blood T cell repertoires in COVID-19 (dated by TCRdb to the early 2020s). Notes on the research overall: Samples from collaborators originated in the United States, Italy and Spain and spanned both the acute and convalescent phases of COVID-19. The repertoires were made available in a free public database intended to serve as a resource for research on the immune response to SARS-CoV-2. Deeply sampled blood TCRbeta repertoires from subjects exposed to, actively infected with, or recovered from COVID-19 were included in the dataset. The prospective study material was composed of cDNA or gDNA derived from T cells, B-cell-depleted T cells, or PBMCs. Nearly every sample came with metadata listing a de-identified subject ID, COVID-19 status, age in years and sex. Where available, HLA class I and class II types were taken from metadata supplied by the sample provider and were not determined by assay-based typing. The samples were drawn from two sources: the first 160 participants of the ongoing ImmuneRACE study, and over 1,000 subjects contributed by 6 global collaborators.

The immunoSEQ Assay, a bias-controlled multiplex PCR, was used to amplify TCRbeta CDR3 regions from genomic DNA. The paper's data handling went like this. The number of nucleated cells in each sample was estimated from the amplification of reference gene primers within the assay. To quantify the absolute abundance of each unique TCRbeta CDR3 rearrangement, sequence reads were collapsed and filtered. For each sample, productive Simpson clonality was calculated by taking the square root of Simpson's diversity index across productive rearrangements. TCRdb obtained this table from immuneACCESS and retained in-frame rearrangements with V and J assigned. These tables miss some clones; where compared with another copy, unresolved V genes account for less than half of the shortfall, and the remainder is unexplained. Clonal size and the V and J genes are those of that table, whereas D and trimming came from the DNA. In all, the sample holds roughly 200,000 clones, and roughly 86% of those were seen once. The top ten clones comprise 10% to 13% of the sample.

At one collaborating source in Seattle, patients were enrolled during active infection and were followed longitudinally through the course of disease. Each collaborating institution followed its own protocols to collect whole blood in K2EDTA tubes. Collaborator samples were shipped for TCRbeta analysis as frozen whole blood, isolated PBMCs, or DNA extracted from either sample type. Concerning this clone itself: Its antigen is currently not known. No qualities accompany the bases; no much larger clone lies one base away.

Reading the germline V gene gives CDR1 SGHRS and CDR2 YFSETQ. The V and J ends are trimmed by 5 bases and 8 bases, leaving 13 bases between them. The CDR3, from cysteine to phenylalanine, totals 12 residues. CDR3 DNA is the only sequence kept; it has 36 bases, read in frame from the first base. The study at large found these results: Clinical and demographic metadata were provided uncurated, with the amount varying by source and participant.

The TCR originated in a woman aged 45-65 years with COVID-19, enrolled during active disease. The rearrangement combines TRBV5-1 with TRBJ1-1; the D segment could be TRBD1, given 6 matching bases. The sample taken for sequencing was peripheral blood. The CDR3 loop reads CASRPEGEEAFF. The nucleotide sequence reads TGCGCCAGCAGGCCCGAGGGGGAGGAAGCTTTCTTT.